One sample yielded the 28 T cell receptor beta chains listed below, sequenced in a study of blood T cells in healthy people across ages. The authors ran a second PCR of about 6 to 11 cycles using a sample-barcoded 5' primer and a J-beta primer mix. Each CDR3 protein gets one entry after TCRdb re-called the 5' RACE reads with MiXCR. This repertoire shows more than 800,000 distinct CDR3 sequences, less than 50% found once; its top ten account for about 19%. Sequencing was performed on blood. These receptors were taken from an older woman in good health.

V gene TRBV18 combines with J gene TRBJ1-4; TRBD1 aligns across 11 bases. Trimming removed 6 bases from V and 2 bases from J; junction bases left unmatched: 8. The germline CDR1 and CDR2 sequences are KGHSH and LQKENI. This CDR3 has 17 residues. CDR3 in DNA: TGTGCCAGCTCCCGAGGACAGGGGGCGGCTACTAATGAAAAACTGTTTTTT. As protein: CASSRGQGAATNEKLFF.

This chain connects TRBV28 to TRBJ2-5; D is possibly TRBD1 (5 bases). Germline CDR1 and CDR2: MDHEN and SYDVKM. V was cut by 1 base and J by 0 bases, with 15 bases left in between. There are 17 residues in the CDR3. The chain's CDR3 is CASSLSGPQGYQETQYF. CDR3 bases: TGTGCCAGCAGTTTATCCGGGCCCCAGGGCTACCAAGAGACCCAGTACTTC.

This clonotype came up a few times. CDR3 amino acids: CASSPGLAGRADTQYF. CDR3 coding DNA: TGTGCCAGCAGCCCCGGACTAGCGGGAAGGGCAGATACGCAGTATTTT. The chain couples TRBV7-2 to TRBJ2-3, with TRBD2 matching over 12 bases. Germline loops: CDR1 SGHTA, CDR2 FQGNSA. This CDR3 is 16 amino acids long. Trimming took 5 bases from V and 4 from J; bases not matched to a gene: 7.

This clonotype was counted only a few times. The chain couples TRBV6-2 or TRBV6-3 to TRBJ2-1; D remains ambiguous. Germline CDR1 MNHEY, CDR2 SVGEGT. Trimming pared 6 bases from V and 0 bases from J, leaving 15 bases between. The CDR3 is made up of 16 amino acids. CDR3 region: CASSSYGASSYNEQFF. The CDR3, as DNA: TGTGCCAGCAGCTCATACGGAGCGAGCTCCTACAATGAGCAGTTCTTC.

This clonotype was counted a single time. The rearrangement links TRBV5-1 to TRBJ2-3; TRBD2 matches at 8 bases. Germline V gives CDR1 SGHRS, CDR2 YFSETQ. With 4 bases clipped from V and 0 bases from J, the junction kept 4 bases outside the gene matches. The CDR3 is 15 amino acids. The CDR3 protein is CASSGSGKSTDTQYF. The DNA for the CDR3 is TGCGCCAGCAGCGGTAGCGGGAAGAGCACAGATACGCAGTATTTT. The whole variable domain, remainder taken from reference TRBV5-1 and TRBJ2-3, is KAGVTQTPRYLIKTRGQQVTLSCSPISGHRSVSWYQQTPGQGLQFLFEYFSETQRNKGNFPGRFSGRQFSNSRSEMNVSTLELGDSALYLCASSGSGKSTDTQYFGPGTRLTVL.

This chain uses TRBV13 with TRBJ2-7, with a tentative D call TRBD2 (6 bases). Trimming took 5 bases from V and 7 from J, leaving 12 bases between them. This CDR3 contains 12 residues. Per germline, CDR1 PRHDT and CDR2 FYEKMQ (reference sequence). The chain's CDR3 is CASSPGGPEQYF. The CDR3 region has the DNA TGTGCCAGCAGCCCCGGGGGACCTGAGCAGTACTTC.

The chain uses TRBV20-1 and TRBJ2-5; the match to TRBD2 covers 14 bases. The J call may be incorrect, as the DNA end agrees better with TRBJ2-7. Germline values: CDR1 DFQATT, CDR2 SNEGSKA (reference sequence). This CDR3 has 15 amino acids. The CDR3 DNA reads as TGCAGTGCTAGTTGGGGACTAGCGGGAGCGTACGAGCAGTACTTC. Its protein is CSASWGLAGAYEQYF.

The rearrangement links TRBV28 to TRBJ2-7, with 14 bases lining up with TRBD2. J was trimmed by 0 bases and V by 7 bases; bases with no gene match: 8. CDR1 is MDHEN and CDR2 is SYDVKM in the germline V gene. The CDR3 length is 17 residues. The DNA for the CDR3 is TGTGCCAGCACTGGGACTAGCGGGAGCAGTTTCTCCTACGAGCAGTACTTC. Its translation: CASTGTSGSSFSYEQYF.

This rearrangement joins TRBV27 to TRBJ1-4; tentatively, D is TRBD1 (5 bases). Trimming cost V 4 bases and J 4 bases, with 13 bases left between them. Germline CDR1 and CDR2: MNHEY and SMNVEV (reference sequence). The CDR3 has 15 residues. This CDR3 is CASSSGDGFNEKLFF. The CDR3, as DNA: TGTGCCAGCAGTTCCGGGGACGGTTTTAATGAAAAACTGTTTTTT.

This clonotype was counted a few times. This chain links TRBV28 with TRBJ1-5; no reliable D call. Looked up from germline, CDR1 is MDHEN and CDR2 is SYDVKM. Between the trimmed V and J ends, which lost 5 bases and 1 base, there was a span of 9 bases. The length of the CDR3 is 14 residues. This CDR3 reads CASSPRLSNQPQHF. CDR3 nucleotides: TGTGCCAGCAGTCCGAGGCTAAGCAATCAGCCCCAGCATTTT.

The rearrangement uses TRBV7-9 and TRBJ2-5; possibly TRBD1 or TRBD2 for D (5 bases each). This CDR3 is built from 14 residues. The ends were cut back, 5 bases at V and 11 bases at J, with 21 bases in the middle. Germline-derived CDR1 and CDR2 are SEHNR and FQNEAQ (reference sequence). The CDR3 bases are TGTGCCAGCAGCATACCTGGGGCCCTCGGGGAGCAGTACTTC. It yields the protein CASSIPGALGEQYF.

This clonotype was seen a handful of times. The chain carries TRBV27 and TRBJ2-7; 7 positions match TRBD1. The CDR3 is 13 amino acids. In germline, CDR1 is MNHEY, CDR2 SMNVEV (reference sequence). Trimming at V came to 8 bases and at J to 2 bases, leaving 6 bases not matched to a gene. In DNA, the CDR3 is TGTGCCAGCCGGGACAGCCGAACCTACGAGCAGTACTTC. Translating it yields CASRDSRTYEQYF.

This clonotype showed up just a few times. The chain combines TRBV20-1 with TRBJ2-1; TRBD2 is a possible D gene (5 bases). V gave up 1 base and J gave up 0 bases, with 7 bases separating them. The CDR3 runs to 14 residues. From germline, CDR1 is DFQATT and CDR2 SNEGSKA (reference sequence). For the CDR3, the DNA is TGCAGTGCTAGAGGCGGAGGCTCCTACAATGAGCAGTTCTTC. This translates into CSARGGGSYNEQFF.

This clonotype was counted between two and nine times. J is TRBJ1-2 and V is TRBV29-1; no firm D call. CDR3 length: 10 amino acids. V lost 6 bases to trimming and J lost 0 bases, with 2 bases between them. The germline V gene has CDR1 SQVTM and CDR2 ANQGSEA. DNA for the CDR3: TGCAGCGTCGCTAACTATGGCTACACCTTC. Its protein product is CSVANYGYTF.

Written as DNA, the CDR3 is TGTGCCAGCAGCCCCACCGGGACTAGCGGGGAGGAACAGTTCTTC. Translation: CASSPTGTSGEEQFF. V is TRBV3-1 and J is TRBJ2-1; 13 positions match TRBD2. This CDR3 is built from 15 residues. The germline V gene has CDR1 LGHDT and CDR2 YNNKEL (reference sequence). Unmatched junction bases numbered 10, after V lost 4 bases and J lost 13 bases.

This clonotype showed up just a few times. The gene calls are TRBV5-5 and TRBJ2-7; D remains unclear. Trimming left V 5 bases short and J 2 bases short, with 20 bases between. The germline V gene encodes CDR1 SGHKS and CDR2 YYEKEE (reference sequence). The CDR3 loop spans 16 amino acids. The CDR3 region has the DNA TGTGCCAGCAGGGCTCATGCAGACACGCACCCCTACGAGCAGTACTTC. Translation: CASRAHADTHPYEQYF.

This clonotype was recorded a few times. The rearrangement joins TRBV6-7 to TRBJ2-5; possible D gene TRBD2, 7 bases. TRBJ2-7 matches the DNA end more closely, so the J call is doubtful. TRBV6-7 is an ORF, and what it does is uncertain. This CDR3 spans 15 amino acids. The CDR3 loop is CASSYSNGGRLEQYF. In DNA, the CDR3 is TGTGCCAGCAGTTACTCCAACGGGGGGCGACTCGAGCAGTACTTC.

The CDR3 DNA reads as TGCGCCAGCAGCTTGGGCGGGGACAGGGCATACTACGAGCAGTACTTC. Its translation is CASSLGGDRAYYEQYF. This chain uses TRBV5-1 with TRBJ2-7, with 9 bases that match TRBD1. The CDR3 is 16 residues long. CDR1 SGHRS and CDR2 YFSETQ come from the germline V gene. With V trimmed by 0 bases and J by 3 bases, 7 bases remained unmatched. The whole variable domain, remainder taken from reference TRBV5-1 and TRBJ2-7, is KAGVTQTPRYLIKTRGQQVTLSCSPISGHRSVSWYQQTPGQGLQFLFEYFSETQRNKGNFPGRFSGRQFSNSRSEMNVSTLELGDSALYLCASSLGGDRAYYEQYFGPGTRLTVT.

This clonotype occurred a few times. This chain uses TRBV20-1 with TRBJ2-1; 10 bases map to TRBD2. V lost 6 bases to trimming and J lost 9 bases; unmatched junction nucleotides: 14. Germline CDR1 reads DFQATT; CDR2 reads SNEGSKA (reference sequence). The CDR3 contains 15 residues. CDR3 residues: CSATPPPSGRSEQFF. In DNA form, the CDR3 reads TGCAGTGCGACGCCCCCCCCTAGCGGGAGAAGTGAGCAGTTCTTC.

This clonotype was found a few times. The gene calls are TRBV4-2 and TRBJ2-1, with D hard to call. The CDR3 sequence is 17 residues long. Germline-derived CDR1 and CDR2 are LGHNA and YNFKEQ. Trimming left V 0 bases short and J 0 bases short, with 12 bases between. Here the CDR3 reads CASSQDLPQSSYNEQFF. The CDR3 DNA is TGTGCCAGCAGCCAAGATTTGCCCCAGAGCTCCTACAATGAGCAGTTCTTC.

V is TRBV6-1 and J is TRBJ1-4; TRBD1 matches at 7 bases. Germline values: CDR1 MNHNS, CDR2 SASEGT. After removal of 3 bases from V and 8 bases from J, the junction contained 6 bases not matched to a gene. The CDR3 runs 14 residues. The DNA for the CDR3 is TGTGCCAGCAGTGATCTATTCAGGGGGGAAAAACTGTTTTTT. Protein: CASSDLFRGEKLFF.

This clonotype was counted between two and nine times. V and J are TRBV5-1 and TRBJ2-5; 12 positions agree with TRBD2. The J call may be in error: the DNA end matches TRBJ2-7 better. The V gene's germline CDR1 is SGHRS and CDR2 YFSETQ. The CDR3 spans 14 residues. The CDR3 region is CASSTTSGSREQYF. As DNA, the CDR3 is TGCGCCAGCAGCACGACTAGCGGGAGCCGCGAGCAGTACTTC.

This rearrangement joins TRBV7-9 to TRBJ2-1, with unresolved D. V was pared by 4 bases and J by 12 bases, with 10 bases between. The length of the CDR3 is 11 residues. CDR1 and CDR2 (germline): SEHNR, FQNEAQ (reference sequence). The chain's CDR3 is CASSSQWVQFF. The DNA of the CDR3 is TGTGCCAGCAGCTCCCAGTGGGTGCAGTTCTTC.

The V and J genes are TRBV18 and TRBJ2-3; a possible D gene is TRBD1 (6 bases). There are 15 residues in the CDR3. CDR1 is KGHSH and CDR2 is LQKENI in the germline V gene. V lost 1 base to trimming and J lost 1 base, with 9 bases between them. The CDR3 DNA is TGTGCCAGCTCACCACTGAAGGGGGGCACAGATACGCAGTATTTT. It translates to CASSPLKGGTDTQYF.

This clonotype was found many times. This CDR3 is CSVAGQSVRTSLTYEQYF. In nucleotides, the CDR3 is TGCAGCGTAGCTGGACAGTCGGTTCGGACTAGCTTAACCTACGAGCAGTACTTC. V usage is TRBV29-1 and J usage is TRBJ2-7, with 8 bases identical to TRBD2. From germline, CDR1 is SQVTM and CDR2 ANQGSEA. The CDR3 contains 18 residues. V shed 6 bases, J shed 2 bases, and the junction held 21 bases outside the gene matches.

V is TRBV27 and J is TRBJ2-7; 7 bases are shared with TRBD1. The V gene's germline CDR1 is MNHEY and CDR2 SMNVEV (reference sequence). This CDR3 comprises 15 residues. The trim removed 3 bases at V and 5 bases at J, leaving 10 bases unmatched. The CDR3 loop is CASSLVRGTADEQYF. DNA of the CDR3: TGTGCCAGCAGTTTGGTAAGAGGGACAGCGGACGAGCAGTACTTC.

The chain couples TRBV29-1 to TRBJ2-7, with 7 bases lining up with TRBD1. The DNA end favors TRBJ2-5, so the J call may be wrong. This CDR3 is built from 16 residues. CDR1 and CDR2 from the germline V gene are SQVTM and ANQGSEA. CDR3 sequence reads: CSVETGEASVQETQYF. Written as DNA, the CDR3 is TGCAGCGTTGAAACAGGGGAAGCGTCGGTGCAGGAGACCCAGTACTTC.

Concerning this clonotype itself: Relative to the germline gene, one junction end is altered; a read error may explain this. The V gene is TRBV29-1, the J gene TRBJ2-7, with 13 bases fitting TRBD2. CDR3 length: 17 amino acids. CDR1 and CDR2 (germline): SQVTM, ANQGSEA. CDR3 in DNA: TGCAGTGTTGCGAGGGGAACTAGCGGGAGGGTCATGTACGAGCAGTACTTC. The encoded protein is CSVARGTSGRVMYEQYF.